This T cell receptor beta chain was profiled in a study of cytomegalovirus exposure and HLA in healthy donors. The PCR made use of 60 Vbeta and 13 Jbeta primers. Repertoires were generated with immunoSEQ multiplex PCR, while TCRdb's copy carries only in-frame clones and drops some. The repertoire includes about 200,000 clones, more than 75% of them detected once, and roughly 3.6% sits in the top ten. Study-level results: A later analysis reportedly found that, within productive TCRs, an Asian-associated ancestry cluster had fewer N-insertions than the mean observed across the roughly 730 donors. In terms of immune exposure information, only CMV serostatus was available.

As for this clone: What it recognizes is unknown.

This CDR3 has 16 residues. J lost 6 bases, V lost 4 bases, and 8 bases had no gene match. Germline-derived CDR1 and CDR2 are SGHVS and FNYEAQ. The genes are TRBV7-6 and TRBJ2-3; 12 bases agree with TRBD2. This TCR derives from a man in his forties in good health and CMV-seropositive. Input material: PBMCs. The CDR3 sequence is CASSSRTSGVSDTQYF. The CDR3 nucleotides read TGTGCCAGCAGCTCACGGACTAGCGGGGTATCGGATACGCAGTATTTT.